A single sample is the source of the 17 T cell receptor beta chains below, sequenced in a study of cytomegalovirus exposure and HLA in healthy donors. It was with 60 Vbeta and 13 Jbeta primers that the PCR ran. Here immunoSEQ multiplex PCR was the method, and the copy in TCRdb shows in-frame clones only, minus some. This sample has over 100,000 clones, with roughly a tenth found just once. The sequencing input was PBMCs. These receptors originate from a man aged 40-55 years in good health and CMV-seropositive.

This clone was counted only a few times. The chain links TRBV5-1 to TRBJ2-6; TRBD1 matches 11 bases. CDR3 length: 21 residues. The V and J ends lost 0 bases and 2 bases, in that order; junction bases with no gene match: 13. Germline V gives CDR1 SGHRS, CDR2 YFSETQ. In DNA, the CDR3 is TGCGCCAGCAGCTTGGAAGGACAGGGGGCGCAATTGGGAACTGGGGCCAACGTCCTGACTTTC. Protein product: CASSLEGQGAQLGTGANVLTF.

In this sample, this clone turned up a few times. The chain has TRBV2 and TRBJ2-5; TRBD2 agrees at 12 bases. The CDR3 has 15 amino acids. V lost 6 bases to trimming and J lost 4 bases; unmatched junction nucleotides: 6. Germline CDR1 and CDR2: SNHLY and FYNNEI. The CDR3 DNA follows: TGTGCCAGCAGAAAACTAGCGGGAGGTTCAGAGACCCAGTACTTC. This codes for CASRKLAGGSETQYF.

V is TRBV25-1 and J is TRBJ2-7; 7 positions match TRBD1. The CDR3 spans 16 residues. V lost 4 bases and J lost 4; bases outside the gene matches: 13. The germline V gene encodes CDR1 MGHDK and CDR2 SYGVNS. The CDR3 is CASSAAWDSGVYEQYF. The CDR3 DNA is TGTGCCAGCAGTGCCGCGTGGGACAGTGGTGTTTACGAGCAGTACTTC.

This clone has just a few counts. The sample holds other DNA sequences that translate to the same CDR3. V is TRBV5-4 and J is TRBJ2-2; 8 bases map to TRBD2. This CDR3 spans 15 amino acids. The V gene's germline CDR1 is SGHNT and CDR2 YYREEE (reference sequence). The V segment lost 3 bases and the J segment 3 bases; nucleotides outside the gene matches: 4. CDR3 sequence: CASSSGLADTGELFF. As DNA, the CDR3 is TGTGCCAGCAGCTCAGGACTAGCCGACACCGGGGAGCTGTTTTTT.

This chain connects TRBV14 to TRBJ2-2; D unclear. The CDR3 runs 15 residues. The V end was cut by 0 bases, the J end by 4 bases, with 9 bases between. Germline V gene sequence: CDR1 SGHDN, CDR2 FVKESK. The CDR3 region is CASSQDFPVTGELFF. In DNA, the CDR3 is TGTGCCAGCAGCCAAGACTTTCCAGTCACCGGGGAGCTGTTTTTT.

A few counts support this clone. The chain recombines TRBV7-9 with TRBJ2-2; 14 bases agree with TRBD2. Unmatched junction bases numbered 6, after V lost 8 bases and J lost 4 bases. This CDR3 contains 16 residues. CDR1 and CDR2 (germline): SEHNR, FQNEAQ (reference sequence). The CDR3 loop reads CASDGTSGGITGELFF. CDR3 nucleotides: TGTGCCAGCGACGGGACTAGCGGGGGCATCACCGGGGAGCTGTTTTTT.

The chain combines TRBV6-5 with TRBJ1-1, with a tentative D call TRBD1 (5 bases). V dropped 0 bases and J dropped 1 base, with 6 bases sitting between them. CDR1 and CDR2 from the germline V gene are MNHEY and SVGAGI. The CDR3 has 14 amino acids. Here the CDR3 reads CASSYSGGNTEAFF. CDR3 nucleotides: TGTGCCAGCAGTTACTCGGGGGGGAACACTGAAGCTTTCTTT.

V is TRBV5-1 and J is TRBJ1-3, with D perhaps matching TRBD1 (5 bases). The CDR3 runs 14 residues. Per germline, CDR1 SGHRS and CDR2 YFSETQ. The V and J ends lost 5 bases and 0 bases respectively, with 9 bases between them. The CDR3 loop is CASRPDSSGNTIYF. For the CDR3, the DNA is TGCGCCAGCAGACCAGACAGCTCTGGAAACACCATATATTTT.

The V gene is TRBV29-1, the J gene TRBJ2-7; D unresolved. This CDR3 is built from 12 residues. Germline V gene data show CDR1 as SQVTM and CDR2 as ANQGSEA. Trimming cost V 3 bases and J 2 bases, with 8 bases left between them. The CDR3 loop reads CSVEFEAYEQYF. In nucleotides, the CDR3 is TGCAGCGTTGAGTTCGAGGCCTACGAGCAGTACTTC.

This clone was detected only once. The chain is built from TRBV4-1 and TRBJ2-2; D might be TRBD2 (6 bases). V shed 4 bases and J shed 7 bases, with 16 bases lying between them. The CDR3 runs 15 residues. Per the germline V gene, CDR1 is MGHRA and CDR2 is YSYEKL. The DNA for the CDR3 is TGCGCCAGCAGCCGAGGCGGAGGGTCGGGCGGGGAGCTGTTTTTT. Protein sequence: CASSRGGGSGGELFF.

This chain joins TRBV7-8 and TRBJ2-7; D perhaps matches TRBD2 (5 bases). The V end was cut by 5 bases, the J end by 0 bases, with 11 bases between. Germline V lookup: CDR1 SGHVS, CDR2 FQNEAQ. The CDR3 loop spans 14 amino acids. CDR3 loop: CASSPGGGSYEQYF. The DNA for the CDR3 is TGTGCCAGCAGCCCCGGAGGTGGCTCCTACGAGCAGTACTTC.

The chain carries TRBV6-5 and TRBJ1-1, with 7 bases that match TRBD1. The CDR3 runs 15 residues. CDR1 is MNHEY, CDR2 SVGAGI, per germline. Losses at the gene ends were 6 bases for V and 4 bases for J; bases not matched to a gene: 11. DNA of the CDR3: TGTGCCAGCAGCCCAAATTCCGGGACAGCCACTGAAGCTTTCTTT. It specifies CASSPNSGTATEAFF.

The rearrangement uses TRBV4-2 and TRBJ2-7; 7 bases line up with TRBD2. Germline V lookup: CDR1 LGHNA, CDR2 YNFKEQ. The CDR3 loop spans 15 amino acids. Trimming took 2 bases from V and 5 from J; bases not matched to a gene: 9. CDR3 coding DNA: TGTGCCAGCAGCCAATCCCGGCGGGAGTTAGACGAGCAGTACTTC. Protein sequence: CASSQSRRELDEQYF.

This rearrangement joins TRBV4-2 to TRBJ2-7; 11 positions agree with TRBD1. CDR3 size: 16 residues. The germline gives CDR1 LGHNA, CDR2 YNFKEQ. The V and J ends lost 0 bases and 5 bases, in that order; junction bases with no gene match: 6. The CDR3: CASSQDVPGQGDEQYF. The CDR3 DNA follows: TGTGCCAGCAGCCAAGATGTGCCGGGACAGGGGGACGAGCAGTACTTC.

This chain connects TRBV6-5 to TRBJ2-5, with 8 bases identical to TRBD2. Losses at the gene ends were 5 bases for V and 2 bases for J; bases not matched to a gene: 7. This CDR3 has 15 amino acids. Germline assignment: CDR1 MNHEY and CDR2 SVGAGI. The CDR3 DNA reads TGTGCCAGCAGTGCCGCTAGCGGGCGTCAAGAGACCCAGTACTTC. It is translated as CASSAASGRQETQYF.

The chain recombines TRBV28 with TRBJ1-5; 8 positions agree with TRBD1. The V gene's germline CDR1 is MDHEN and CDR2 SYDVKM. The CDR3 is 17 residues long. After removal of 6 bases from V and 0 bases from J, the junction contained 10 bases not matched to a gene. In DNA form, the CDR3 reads TGTGCCAGCAGGAACCGGGACAGGAGTTATAGCAATCAGCCCCAGCATTTT. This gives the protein CASRNRDRSYSNQPQHF.

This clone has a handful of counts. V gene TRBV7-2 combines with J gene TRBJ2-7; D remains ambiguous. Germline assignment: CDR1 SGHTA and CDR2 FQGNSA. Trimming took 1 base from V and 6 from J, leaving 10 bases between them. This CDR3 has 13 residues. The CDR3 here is CASSLGGFSEQYF. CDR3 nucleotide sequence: TGTGCCAGCAGCTTAGGCGGATTTAGCGAGCAGTACTTC.